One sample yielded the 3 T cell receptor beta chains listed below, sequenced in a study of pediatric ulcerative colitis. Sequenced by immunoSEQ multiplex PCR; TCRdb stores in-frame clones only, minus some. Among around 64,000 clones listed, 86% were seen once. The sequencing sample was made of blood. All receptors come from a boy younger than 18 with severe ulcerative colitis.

CDR3 bases: TGTGCCAGCAGCGTAGGGGTTGGAGGTGAAGCTTTCTTT. Residues: CASSVGVGGEAFF. J is TRBJ1-1 and V is TRBV9; the D is unclear. The CDR3 is made up of 13 amino acids. CDR1 and CDR2 (germline): SGDLS, YYNGEE. V lost 0 bases to trimming and J lost 7 bases, with 10 bases between them.

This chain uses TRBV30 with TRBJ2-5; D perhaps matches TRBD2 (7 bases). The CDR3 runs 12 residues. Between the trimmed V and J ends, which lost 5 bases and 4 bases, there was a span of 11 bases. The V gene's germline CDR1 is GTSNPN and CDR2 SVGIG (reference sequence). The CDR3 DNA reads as TGTGCCTGGGGACTAGGGGGAGAGACCCAGTACTTC. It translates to CAWGLGGETQYF.

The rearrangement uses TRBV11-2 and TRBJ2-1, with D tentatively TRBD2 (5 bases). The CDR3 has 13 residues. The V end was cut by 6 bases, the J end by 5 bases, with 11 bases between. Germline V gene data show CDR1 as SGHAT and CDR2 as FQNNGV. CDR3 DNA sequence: TGTGCCAGCAGATACCAAGCGGACAATGAGCAGTTCTTC. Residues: CASRYQADNEQFF.